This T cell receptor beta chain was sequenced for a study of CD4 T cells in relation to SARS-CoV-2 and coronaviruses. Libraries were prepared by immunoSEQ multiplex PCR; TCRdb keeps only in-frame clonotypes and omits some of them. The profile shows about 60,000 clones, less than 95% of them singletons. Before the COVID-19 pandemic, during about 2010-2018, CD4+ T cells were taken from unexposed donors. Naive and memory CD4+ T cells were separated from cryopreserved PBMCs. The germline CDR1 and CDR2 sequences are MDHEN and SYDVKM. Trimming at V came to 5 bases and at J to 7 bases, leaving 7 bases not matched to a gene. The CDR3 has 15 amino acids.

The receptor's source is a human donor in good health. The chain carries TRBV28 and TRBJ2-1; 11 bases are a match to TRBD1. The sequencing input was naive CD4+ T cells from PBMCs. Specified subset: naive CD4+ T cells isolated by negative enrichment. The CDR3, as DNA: TGTGCCAGCAGTATAAGGACAGGGGGCAAAAATGAGCAGTTCTTC. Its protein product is CASSIRTGGKNEQFF.